Below, one T cell receptor (beta chain) is given with its context. Other DNA sequences in the sample encode the same CDR3. This sample is drawn from a study of shared T cell receptors in the human thymus. Generated by immunoSEQ multiplex PCR, the TCRdb table keeps only in-frame clones and is missing some. Of 640,000 or so clones listed, about 87% are singletons. V dropped 1 base and J dropped 0 bases, with 10 bases sitting between them. CDR1 and CDR2 (germline): SGHAT, FQNNGV. This CDR3 comprises 17 residues. The sample was also linked to a second study, of human thymus T cells. That study reports: Donor material was obtained from healthy Finnish infants undergoing corrective surgery for congenital heart defects. Related research described strongly overlapping thymic repertoires in unrelated people.

The chain recombines TRBV11-2 with TRBJ1-6; D remains unclear. The sequenced sample was thymocytes. This TCR was recovered from a boy less than two years old with a congenital heart defect. CDR3 loop: CASSLVGGSSYNSPLHF. As DNA, the CDR3 is TGTGCCAGCAGCTTAGTTGGAGGCAGCTCCTATAATTCACCCCTCCACTTT.